The 13 T cell receptor beta chains below all came from one sample that was sequenced in a study of CD8 T cells in Susac syndrome. Random-hexamer reverse transcription was applied to 0.5 to 1 ug RNA. TCRdb analysed the immunoSEQ multiplex PCR reads with MiXCR anew, one entry per CDR3 protein. The sample records a few hundred thousand distinct CDR3 sequences, approximately 91% being singletons. The specimen sequenced was CD8+ T cells from PBMCs. The receptors originated from a human donor with multiple sclerosis.

The rearrangement links TRBV6-1 to TRBJ2-2; no clear D gene. V dropped 5 bases and J dropped 5 bases, with 12 bases sitting between them. Germline assignment: CDR1 MNHNS and CDR2 SASEGT. This CDR3 region has 14 residues. CDR3 region: CASSPPQETGELFF. The DNA for the CDR3 is TGTGCCAGCAGTCCTCCCCAGGAGACCGGGGAGCTGTTTTTT.

This chain links TRBV12-3 or TRBV12-4 with TRBJ2-5; TRBD2 agrees at 13 bases. This CDR3 region has 18 residues. J lost 1 base, V lost 7 bases, and 12 bases had no gene match. The CDR3 DNA reads TGTGCCAGCACGACTGGAACTAGCGGGAGGGCTCCCCAAGAGACCCAGTACTTC. Translated, it gives CASTTGTSGRAPQETQYF.

This clonotype appeared a single time. The V call is TRBV4-2, the J call TRBJ2-7, with 10 bases identical to TRBD2. The CDR3 is 17 residues long. Germline V lookup: CDR1 LGHNA, CDR2 YNFKEQ. Trimming at V came to 4 bases and at J to 3 bases, leaving 12 bases not matched to a gene. CDR3 loop: CASSLHAGGTSDYEQYF. The DNA for the CDR3 is TGTGCCAGCAGCCTCCACGCAGGTGGGACTAGCGACTACGAGCAGTACTTC.

This sequence joins TRBV4-1 and TRBJ2-1; no clear D gene. The CDR3 covers 14 residues. Germline CDR1 is MGHRA and CDR2 is YSYEKL. Trimming took 1 base from V and 8 from J, leaving 12 bases between them. DNA of the CDR3: TGCGCCAGCAGCCAAGGTGGCCCCTGGGATGAGCAGTTCTTC. It translates to CASSQGGPWDEQFF.

CDR3 sequence: CSAGGSGVWADTQYF. CDR3 DNA sequence: TGCAGTGCGGGGGGTTCGGGGGTTTGGGCAGATACGCAGTATTTT. The chain employs TRBV20-1 and TRBJ2-3; a possible D gene is TRBD2 (6 bases). The CDR3 spans 15 residues. Germline assignment: CDR1 DFQATT and CDR2 SNEGSKA (reference sequence). V lost 6 bases and J 4 bases, leaving 20 bases between the germline ends.

The rearrangement uses TRBV4-3 and TRBJ2-7, with D unresolved. CDR3 size: 13 residues. Trimming stripped 0 bases from V and 3 bases from J, with 6 bases between. CDR1 is LGHNA, CDR2 YSLEER, per germline. The chain's CDR3 is CASSQELLYEQYF. CDR3 coding DNA: TGCGCCAGCAGCCAAGAATTGCTCTACGAGCAGTACTTC.

The J gene is TRBJ1-1, the V gene TRBV19; D gene unclear. Trimming left V 5 bases short and J 1 base short, with 8 bases between. CDR3 length equals 13 residues. Germline lookup yields CDR1 LNHDA and CDR2 SQIVND (reference sequence). The CDR3 DNA reads TGTGCCAGTAGTCCTACCGGGAACACTGAAGCTTTCTTT. This encodes CASSPTGNTEAFF.

The V gene is TRBV30, the J gene TRBJ2-7; maybe TRBD1 (6 bases). V dropped 2 bases and J dropped 9 bases, with 17 bases sitting between them. The CDR3 has 13 residues. Germline V gene data show CDR1 as GTSNPN and CDR2 as SVGIG (reference sequence). CDR3 bases: TGTGCCTGGAGTCAGACAGGTCCTAGGATGCAGTACTTC. Protein sequence: CAWSQTGPRMQYF.

The gene calls are TRBV2 and TRBJ2-3, with D uncertain. V was trimmed by 8 bases and J by 2 bases, leaving 14 bases between them. Germline lookup yields CDR1 SNHLY and CDR2 FYNNEI. This CDR3 has 14 amino acids. This chain's CDR3 is CASVRSEDTDTQYF. The CDR3 nucleotides read TGTGCCAGCGTGAGAAGCGAGGACACAGATACGCAGTATTTT.

The chain links TRBV29-1 to TRBJ2-7; 7 bases fit TRBD1. The germline CDR1 and CDR2 sequences are SQVTM and ANQGSEA. CDR3 length: 14 amino acids. V gave up 5 bases and J gave up 2 bases; unmatched junction bases: 9. CDR3 sequence: CSVMTGNFPYEQYF. The CDR3 DNA follows: TGCAGCGTTATGACAGGGAACTTCCCCTACGAGCAGTACTTC.

The chain links TRBV6-6 to TRBJ1-5; no reliable D call. The length of the CDR3 is 12 residues. Per germline, CDR1 MNHNY and CDR2 SVGAGI (reference sequence). V lost 5 bases and J 3 bases, leaving 5 bases between the germline ends. CDR3 coding DNA: TGTGCCAGCAGTCCCAACAATCAGCCCCAGCATTTT. This sequence encodes CASSPNNQPQHF.

The V and J genes are TRBV29-1 and TRBJ1-4; possible D gene TRBD1, 6 bases. From germline, CDR1 is SQVTM and CDR2 ANQGSEA. This CDR3 has 17 amino acids. With 0 bases removed from V and 4 bases from J, the gap between germline ends came to 18 bases. The CDR3 DNA reads as TGCAGCGTTGAAGATCGGAAGATGGGACATCTTAATGAAAAACTGTTTTTT. Its protein product is CSVEDRKMGHLNEKLFF.

The chain has TRBV29-1 and TRBJ2-1; 7 nucleotides match TRBD1. The CDR3 runs 13 residues. The germline CDR1 and CDR2 sequences are SQVTM and ANQGSEA. The V segment lost 3 bases and the J segment 7 bases; nucleotides outside the gene matches: 6. The CDR3 here is CSVDPGGVNEQFF. In nucleotides, the CDR3 is TGCAGCGTTGATCCAGGGGGAGTAAATGAGCAGTTCTTC.